One sample yielded the 21 T cell receptor beta chains listed below, sequenced in a study of T cell repertoires in cytomegalovirus infection. MiXCR, applied by TCRdb to the reads, yields one record per CDR3 protein. The data show approximately 910,000 distinct CDR3 sequences, around 32% seen once. No antigen is known for these receptors. This sample comprised cultured CD8+ T cells from PBMCs, obtained from culture after CMV antigen stimulation. The receptors derive from a human donor in good health (CMV status not recorded). Some clones in this sample may be carry-over from other donors' samples.

This chain connects TRBV28 to TRBJ2-7; no firm D call. The V gene's germline CDR1 is MDHEN and CDR2 SYDVKM. V shed 10 bases and J shed 1 base, with 17 bases lying between them. There are 14 residues in the CDR3. CDR3 residues: CATQAGRGSYEQYV. DNA of the CDR3: TGTGCCACCCAGGCAGGCCGAGGATCCTACGAGCAGTACGTC.

This sequence joins TRBV7-3 and TRBJ2-2, with 7 bases matching TRBD1. Germline V gene data show CDR1 as SGHTA and CDR2 as FQGTGA. This CDR3 is 16 amino acids long. V gave up 4 bases and J gave up 4 bases; unmatched junction bases: 9. CDR3 nucleotide sequence: TGTGCCAGCAGCTCCCCTAAAGGGGGCGGCACCGGGGAGCTGTTTTTT. Its translation: CASSSPKGGGTGELFF. Based on the CDR3 plus reference TRBV7-3 and TRBJ2-2, the full variable domain is GAGVSQTPSNKVTEKGKYVELRCDPISGHTALYWYRQSLGQGPEFLIYFQGTGAADDSGLPNDRFFAVRPEGSVSTLKIQRTERGDSAVYLCASSSPKGGGTGELFFGEGSRLTVL.

The V gene is TRBV20-1, the J gene TRBJ2-7; D tentatively reads TRBD1 or TRBD2 (6 bases each). The germline V gene encodes CDR1 DFQATT and CDR2 SNEGSKA (reference sequence). Trimming stripped 7 bases from V and 0 bases from J, with 13 bases between. The CDR3 spans 13 residues. The CDR3 region is CSVGGPSSYEQYV. Written as DNA, the CDR3 is TGCAGTGTCGGGGGCCCGAGCTCCTACGAGCAGTACGTC.

This clonotype showed up just a few times. The chain is built from TRBV27 and TRBJ1-2; D perhaps matches TRBD1 (6 bases). The V and J ends lost 5 bases and 7 bases respectively, with 14 bases between them. CDR3 size: 13 residues. From germline, CDR1 is MNHEY and CDR2 SMNVEV (reference sequence). CDR3 loop: CASSPRDNPGYTF. The DNA of the CDR3 is TGTGCCAGCAGTCCAAGGGACAACCCTGGCTACACCTTC.

This clonotype was observed a few times. The CDR3 nucleotides are TGTGCCAGCAGCTTAAATGTCGGCTTCTCCTACGAGCAGTACTTC. Translation: CASSLNVGFSYEQYF. The V gene is TRBV7-6, the J gene TRBJ2-7, with D hard to call. The CDR3 consists of 15 residues. Germline CDR1 reads SGHVS; CDR2 reads FNYEAQ. The germline V and J ends were trimmed by 2 bases and 0 bases, with 11 bases remaining between them.

This clonotype showed up many times. The chain recombines TRBV7-8 with TRBJ1-5, with no clear D. In germline, CDR1 is SGHVS, CDR2 FQNEAQ. The CDR3 loop spans 16 amino acids. Trimming took 0 bases from V and 5 from J, leaving 14 bases between them. CDR3 sequence: CASSLAGPEPDQPQHF. In DNA, the CDR3 is TGTGCCAGCAGCTTAGCTGGCCCCGAGCCAGATCAGCCCCAGCATTTT.

V is TRBV7-6 and J is TRBJ2-5; 7 nucleotides match TRBD1. The V gene end was trimmed by 3 bases and the J gene end by 1 base; junction bases not matched to a gene: 8. Germline V gene data show CDR1 as SGHVS and CDR2 as FNYEAQ. CDR3 length: 16 residues. Written as DNA, the CDR3 is TGTGCCAGCAGCTTCAATCAGGGACAGTTCCAAGAGACCCAGTACTTC. Protein product: CASSFNQGQFQETQYF. The whole variable domain, filled in from reference TRBV7-6 and TRBJ2-5, reads GAGVSQSPRYKVTKRGQDVALRCDPISGHVSLYWYRQALGQGPEFLTYFNYEAQQDKSGLPNDRFSAERPEGSISTLTIQRTEQRDSAMYRCASSFNQGQFQETQYFGPGTRLLVL.

The rearrangement uses TRBV20-1 and TRBJ1-1; 10 bases are a match to TRBD1. Trimming took 6 bases from V and 0 from J; bases not matched to a gene: 7. Germline V gives CDR1 DFQATT, CDR2 SNEGSKA (reference sequence). The CDR3 has 15 residues. The CDR3 loop is CSAEGTGAVNTEAFF. In DNA, the CDR3 is TGCAGTGCCGAGGGGACAGGGGCCGTGAACACTGAAGCTTTCTTT.

This clonotype was recorded many times. The J gene is TRBJ2-3, the V gene TRBV6-1; 12 positions match TRBD2. V trimming: 8 bases; J trimming: 2 bases; junction bases outside the gene matches: 11. Germline CDR1 is MNHNS and CDR2 is SASEGT. CDR3 length: 17 residues. The CDR3 region is CASWTSGAYKSTDTQYF. Written as DNA, the CDR3 is TGTGCCAGCTGGACTAGCGGGGCCTACAAGTCCACAGATACGCAGTATTTT.

The V gene is TRBV11-2, the J gene TRBJ2-4, with D possibly TRBD2 on 7 matching bases. Between the trimmed V and J ends, which lost 8 bases and 6 bases, there was a span of 20 bases. The CDR3 consists of 15 residues. Germline CDR1 and CDR2: SGHAT and FQNNGV. The chain's CDR3 is CASSKGGGPLNIQYF. The DNA of the CDR3 is TGTGCCAGCTCCAAAGGGGGGGGGCCCTTAAACATTCAGTACTTC.

This clonotype has just a few counts. The V gene is TRBV19, the J gene TRBJ1-1, with 8 nucleotides matching TRBD1. Per the germline V gene, CDR1 is LNHDA and CDR2 is SQIVND (reference sequence). V shed 3 bases and J 7 bases; nucleotides not matched to a gene: 7. This CDR3 region has 14 residues. The CDR3 region is CASSITGGLDEAFF. The CDR3 DNA sequence: TGTGCCAGTAGTATTACAGGGGGTTTGGATGAAGCTTTCTTT.

The V and J genes are TRBV2 and TRBJ2-5; TRBD1 aligns across 7 bases. Germline-derived CDR1 and CDR2 are SNHLY and FYNNEI. The CDR3 sequence is 15 residues long. The junction had 10 bases not matched to a gene; V was cut back by 7 bases and J by 2 bases. This chain's CDR3 is CASNSYLGQQETQYF. CDR3 DNA: TGTGCCAGCAATTCCTATCTGGGACAGCAAGAGACCCAGTACTTC.

This clonotype was detected only a few times. The V and J genes are TRBV20-1 and TRBJ2-1; TRBD2 matches at 8 bases. V was pared by 4 bases and J by 4 bases, with 6 bases of the junction left unmatched. The germline CDR1 and CDR2 sequences are DFQATT and SNEGSKA (reference sequence). The CDR3 length is 14 residues. The CDR3, as DNA: TGCAGTGCTACCACGGGACTAGAGTACAATGAGCAGTTCTTC. Residues: CSATTGLEYNEQFF.

The chain uses TRBV20-1 and TRBJ1-1, with a weak D call TRBD1 (5 bases). The CDR3 spans 13 residues. V lost 0 bases and J 11 bases, leaving 16 bases between the germline ends. The V gene's germline CDR1 is DFQATT and CDR2 SNEGSKA (reference sequence). DNA of the CDR3: TGCAGTGCTAGAGATGAAGGGGACTCGGGCGCTTTCTTT. Translating it yields CSARDEGDSGAFF.

In this sample, this clonotype turned up a few times. The genes are TRBV23-1 and TRBJ2-2, with 7 positions matching TRBD1. TRBV23-1 is placed among ORFs of uncertain function. The CDR3 covers 16 residues. The trim removed 1 base at V and 4 bases at J, leaving 6 bases unmatched. The CDR3 spells CASSQLLGGCTGELFF. In nucleotides, the CDR3 is TGCGCCAGCAGTCAATTGTTAGGGGGCTGCACCGGGGAGCTGTTTTTT.

This clonotype was counted only a few times. V and J are TRBV12-5 and TRBJ2-2, with D perhaps TRBD1 (5 bases). Germline assignment: CDR1 LGHNT and CDR2 FRNRAP. V was trimmed by 1 base and J by 6 bases, leaving 6 bases between them. The CDR3 has 13 amino acids. Written as DNA, the CDR3 is TGTGCTAGTGGTTTGGAGGGGTCCGGGGAGCTGTTTTTT. It encodes CASGLEGSGELFF.

J is TRBJ1-2 and V is TRBV7-8, with 8 bases aligning to TRBD1. J was trimmed by 0 bases and V by 5 bases; bases with no gene match: 8. CDR1 SGHVS and CDR2 FQNEAQ come from the germline V gene. CDR3 size: 16 residues. This CDR3 reads CASSLPRQGTNYGYTF. The DNA of the CDR3 is TGTGCCAGCAGCCTACCGAGACAGGGGACTAACTATGGCTACACCTTC.

Only a few counts were recorded for this clonotype. J is TRBJ1-2 and V is TRBV7-9, with 7 bases fitting TRBD1. Germline V gene data show CDR1 as SEHNR and CDR2 as FQNEAQ (reference sequence). The CDR3 length is 16 residues. V lost 0 bases and J lost 0; bases outside the gene matches: 4. The CDR3 loop is CASSLAGDSTNYGYTF. The CDR3 nucleotides are TGTGCCAGCAGCTTAGCTGGGGACAGCACTAACTATGGCTACACCTTC.

The chain carries TRBV11-1 and TRBJ1-2, with 9 bases fitting TRBD1. CDR3 length: 16 amino acids. Germline V CDR1 and CDR2: SGHAT, FQDESV (reference sequence). Trimming cost V 5 bases and J 0 bases; bases outside gene matches: 7. In DNA form, the CDR3 reads TGTGCCAGCAGCCGGACAGGGGTCCCACCTAACTATGGCTACACCTTC. Protein sequence: CASSRTGVPPNYGYTF.

The chain combines TRBV12-3 or TRBV12-4 with TRBJ2-5, with 8 bases identical to TRBD2. V shed 1 base and J 7 bases; nucleotides not matched to a gene: 11. This CDR3 has 16 amino acids. The CDR3 region is CASSLGDGGAGVTQYF. The CDR3 region has the DNA TGTGCCAGCAGTTTAGGAGACGGGGGGGCCGGCGTGACCCAGTACTTC.

J is TRBJ2-2 and V is TRBV3-1; 12 nucleotides line up with TRBD2. The germline gives CDR1 LGHDT, CDR2 YNNKEL (reference sequence). CDR3 length: 18 residues. With V trimmed by 7 bases and J by 3 bases, 12 bases remained unmatched. The CDR3 loop is CASTRLAGASPYTGELFF. CDR3 nucleotides: TGTGCCAGCACCAGACTAGCGGGGGCCTCGCCATACACCGGGGAGCTGTTTTTT.